This T cell receptor beta chain is drawn from a study of spatial heterogeneity in lung cancer. At the level of the study: Matched bulk RNA-seq yielded a T cell module score, and TCR transcript counts in tumor regions correlated strongly with that score. General study points: Tumoral mutation counts were tracked by counts of expanded intratumoral alpha and beta TCRs.

CDR3 length: 14 residues. V was shortened by 0 bases and J by 9 bases, with 9 bases between the two germline ends. CDR1 LGHDT and CDR2 YNNKEL come from the germline V gene (reference sequence). Carried by each TCR cDNA molecule was a unique molecular identifier. Via MiXCR, TCRdb re-called the 5' RACE reads, giving one row per CDR3 protein. Here the sample spans 8,700 or so distinct CDR3 sequences, roughly an eighth being singletons. Indicated time point: sample taken at primary tumor resection. The donor group consisted of roughly 70 patients who had untreated, early-stage non-small cell lung cancer. Whole RNA obtained from tumor, nontumor lung or frozen PBMC underwent sequencing without sorting. This clonotype was recorded at least ten times. Its antigen is not known. Since the library was made to target alpha chains, this beta chain is a stray read and its abundance is not meaningful.

The sequence derives from a male donor with early-stage non-small cell lung cancer. The chain combines TRBV3-1 with TRBJ1-6; D remains ambiguous. The input for sequencing was lung tumor tissue, taken at surgery. CDR3 loop: CASSQDWRPSPLHF. The CDR3 DNA sequence: TGTGCCAGCAGCCAAGATTGGCGCCCTTCACCCCTCCACTTT.